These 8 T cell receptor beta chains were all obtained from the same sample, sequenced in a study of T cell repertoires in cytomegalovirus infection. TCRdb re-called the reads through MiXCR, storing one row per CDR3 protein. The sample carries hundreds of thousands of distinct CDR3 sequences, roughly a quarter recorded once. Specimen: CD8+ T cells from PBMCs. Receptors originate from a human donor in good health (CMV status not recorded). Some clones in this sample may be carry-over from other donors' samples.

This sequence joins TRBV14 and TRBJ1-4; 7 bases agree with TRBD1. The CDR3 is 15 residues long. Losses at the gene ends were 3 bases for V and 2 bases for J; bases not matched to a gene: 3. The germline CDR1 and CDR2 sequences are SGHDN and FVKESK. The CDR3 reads CASSQRDSTNEKLFF. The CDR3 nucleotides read TGTGCCAGCAGCCAGCGGGACAGTACTAATGAAAAACTGTTTTTT.

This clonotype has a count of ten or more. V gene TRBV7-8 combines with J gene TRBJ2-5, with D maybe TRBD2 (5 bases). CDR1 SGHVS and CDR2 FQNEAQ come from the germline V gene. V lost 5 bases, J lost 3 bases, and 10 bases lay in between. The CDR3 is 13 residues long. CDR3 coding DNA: TGTGCCAGCAGCCGGGAATCTGAAGAGACCCAGTACTTC. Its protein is CASSRESEETQYF.

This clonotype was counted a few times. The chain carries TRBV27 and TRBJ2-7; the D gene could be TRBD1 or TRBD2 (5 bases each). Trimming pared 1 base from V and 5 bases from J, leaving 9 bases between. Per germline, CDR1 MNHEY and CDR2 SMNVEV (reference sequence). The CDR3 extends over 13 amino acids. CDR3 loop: CASSLLWGNEQYF. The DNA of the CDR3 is TGTGCCAGCAGTTTATTGTGGGGGAACGAGCAGTACTTC.

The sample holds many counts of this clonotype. The CDR3 DNA is TGTGCCAGCAGCTACTACCCGAACACCGGGGAGCTGTTTTTT. Protein: CASSYYPNTGELFF. The chain links TRBV7-2 to TRBJ2-2; D is unclear. This CDR3 region has 14 residues. The germline CDR1 and CDR2 sequences are SGHTA and FQGNSA. V dropped 4 bases and J dropped 0 bases, with 6 bases sitting between them.

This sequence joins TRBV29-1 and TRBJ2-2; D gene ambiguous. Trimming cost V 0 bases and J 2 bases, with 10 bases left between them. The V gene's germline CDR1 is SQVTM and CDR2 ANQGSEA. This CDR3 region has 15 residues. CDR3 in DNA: TGCAGCGTTGAAGAGGGCCTACTCAACACCGGGGAGCTGTTTTTT. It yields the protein CSVEEGLLNTGELFF.

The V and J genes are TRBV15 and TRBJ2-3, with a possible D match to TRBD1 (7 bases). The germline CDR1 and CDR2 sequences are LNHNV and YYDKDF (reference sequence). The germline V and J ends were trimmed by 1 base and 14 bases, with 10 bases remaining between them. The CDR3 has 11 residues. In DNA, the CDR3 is TGTGCCACCAGCAGAGGACAGGGAGGGTATTTT. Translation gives CATSRGQGGYF.

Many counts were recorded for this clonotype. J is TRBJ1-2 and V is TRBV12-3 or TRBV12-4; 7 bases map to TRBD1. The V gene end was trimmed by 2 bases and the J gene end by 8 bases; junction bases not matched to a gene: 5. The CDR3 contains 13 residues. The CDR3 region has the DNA TGTGCCAGCAGTTTACTAGGGGGCAGGGGCTACACCTTC. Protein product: CASSLLGGRGYTF.

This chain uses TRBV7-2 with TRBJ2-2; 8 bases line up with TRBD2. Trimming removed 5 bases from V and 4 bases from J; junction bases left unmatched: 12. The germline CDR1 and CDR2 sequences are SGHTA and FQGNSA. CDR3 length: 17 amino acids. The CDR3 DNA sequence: TGTGCCAGCAGCCCAGAATCGGGGGGGCCGTTCACCGGGGAGCTGTTTTTT. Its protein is CASSPESGGPFTGELFF.